The rows below give T cell receptor beta chains drawn from one sample of a study of cytomegalovirus exposure and HLA in healthy donors. Clones were sequenced by immunoSEQ multiplex PCR, and TCRdb holds only the in-frame ones, with some missing. The sample contains approximately 100,000 clones, roughly 81% of which appear only once. Sequencing was done on a sample of PBMCs. The receptor set was obtained from a man aged 40-49 years in good health and CMV-seronegative. Each CDR3 is given with its conserved first and last residue. A D gene is named only where the DNA matches it firmly. Clone size is shown for a subset of rows, as once, few, many or a class of expanded clone.

v_gene	d_gene	j_gene	abundance	CDR3nt	CDR3aa
TRBV5-4	TRBD1	TRBJ2-7	NA	TGTGCCAGCAGCGAACCGGGACAGGGGCACGAGCAGTACTTC	CASSEPGQGHEQYF
TRBV7-8	NA	TRBJ2-2	NA	TGTGCCAACCCTTCTGCCACTGGGGAGCTGTTTTTT	CANPSATGELFF
TRBV28	TRBD1	TRBJ2-3	NA	TGTGCCAGCAGTCTACGACAGGGGGCAGATACGCAGTATTTT	CASSLRQGADTQYF
TRBV28	NA	TRBJ1-2	NA	TGTGCCAGCAGGGTAGGGGAAGGTGGCTACACCTTC	CASRVGEGGYTF
TRBV7-9	NA	TRBJ1-1	once	TGTGCCAGCAGCCCCACCGGGGGTCCCACTGAAGCTTTCTTT	CASSPTGGPTEAFF
TRBV7-9	NA	TRBJ1-6	NA	TGTGCCAGCAGCTTAGATACAGGGAATTCACCCCTCCACTTT	CASSLDTGNSPLHF
TRBV5-4	NA	TRBJ2-3	NA	TGTGCCAGCAGCATCCGGGGTCCTACAGATACGCAGTATTTT	CASSIRGPTDTQYF
TRBV27	NA	TRBJ1-5	NA	TGTGCCAGCAGTACAGGATCCGGCCAGCCCCAGCATTTT	CASSTGSGQPQHF
TRBV9	NA	TRBJ2-2	NA	TGTGCCAGCAGCAAGGGGAGGTCGAACACCGGGGAGCTGTTTTTT	CASSKGRSNTGELFF
TRBV19	NA	TRBJ2-7	NA	TGTGCCAGTAGTATGCGTGACAGTCGCTCCTACGAGCAGTACTTC	CASSMRDSRSYEQYF
TRBV7-9	TRBD2	TRBJ2-5	NA	TGTTCCAGCAGCCCAGGGACTAGCGGGGCCCAAGAGACCCAGTACTTC	CSSSPGTSGAQETQYF
TRBV7-9	TRBD1	TRBJ1-2	few	TGTGCCAGCAGCGCATCTACAGGGGCCAGCATCTATGGCTACACCTTC	CASSASTGASIYGYTF
TRBV4-2	TRBD1	TRBJ1-4	NA	TGTGCCAGCAGCCAGACAGGGGCGGGAACAACTAATGAAAAACTGTTTTTT	CASSQTGAGTTNEKLFF
TRBV9	NA	TRBJ2-7	NA	TGTGCCAGCAGCCCACGAAGGTTTCAGGGCCCGATCTCCTACGAGCAGTACTTC	CASSPRRFQGPISYEQYF
TRBV28	NA	TRBJ2-7	NA	TGTGCCAGCAGTTTACAGGGTTTGGGCTACGAGCAGTACTTC	CASSLQGLGYEQYF
TRBV13	NA	TRBJ1-5	NA	TGTGCCAGCAGCTTAGGGGGCAGGGCCCCGTATCAGCCCCAGCATTTT	CASSLGGRAPYQPQHF
TRBV19	NA	TRBJ1-2	NA	TGTGCCAGTCGCGGGGTTAACTATGGCTACACCTTC	CASRGVNYGYTF